This TCR beta chain was recovered during a study of T cells in Graves' hyperthyroidism and ophthalmopathy. The CDR3 extends over 15 amino acids. Germline V lookup: CDR1 SGHRS, CDR2 YFSETQ. Trimming removed 4 bases from V and 3 bases from J, with 13 bases in between. Comment on this clonotype: Its specificity is not known.

Each ophthalmopathy patient scored at least 3 on the Clinical Activity Score and at least 4 on NOSPECS grade, with duration under 3 months. Exclusion of patients followed from uncontrolled infection, other autoimmune disease, pregnancy or lactation. Regarding the study as a whole: In the blood, most expanded thyroid clonotypes above 0.001 appeared as well.

RNA transcripts were the template for amplifying TCR beta CDR3 regions. RT-PCR in the first round (using the HTBI primer set) targeted the TCR CDR3. TCRdb used MiXCR to reprocess the multiplex PCR reads, holding one entry per CDR3 protein. In the table there are 560,000 or so distinct CDR3 sequences, 15% to 20% of which are singletons. The sample taken for sequencing was blood. The V and J genes are TRBV5-1 and TRBJ1-4; D possibly corresponds to TRBD1 (6 bases). The origin of this receptor is a man between 40 and 49 years old with Graves' ophthalmopathy. The CDR3 spells CASSQQGLANEKLFF. Here the CDR3 DNA reads TGCGCCAGCAGCCAACAGGGTTTGGCTAATGAAAAACTGTTTTTT.